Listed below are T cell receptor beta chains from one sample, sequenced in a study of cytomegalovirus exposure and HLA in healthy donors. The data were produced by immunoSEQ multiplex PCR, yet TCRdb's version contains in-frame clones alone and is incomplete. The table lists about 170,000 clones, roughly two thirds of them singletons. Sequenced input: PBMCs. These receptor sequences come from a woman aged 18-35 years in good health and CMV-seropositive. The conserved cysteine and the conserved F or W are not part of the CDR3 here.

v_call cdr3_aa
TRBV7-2 ASSSGAGETQY
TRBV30 AWSVTRASYEQY
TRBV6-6 ASSRGTDHEAF
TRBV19 ASSNLDTQY
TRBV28 ASSYQGGSYNEQF
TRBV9 ASGAPNTEAF
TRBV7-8 ASSLALGLVKQY
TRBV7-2 ASSPMGRQSEAF
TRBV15 ATGQGTNEQF
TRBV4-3 ASSQGGVNEAF
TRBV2 ATSNQGGLYEQY
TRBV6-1 ASSEVTGVSPLH
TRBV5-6 ASSHGNQPQH
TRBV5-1 ASSSGQGGAETQY
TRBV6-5 ASSRSGGPYEQY
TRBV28 ASRRTGDQPQH
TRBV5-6 ASALVVGRGTEAF
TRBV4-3 ASSQAGTRNTDTQY
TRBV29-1 SVEKGTGYGYT
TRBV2 ASSDLGAGANVLT
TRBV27 ASSLSLAGGENTQY
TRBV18 ASSPGTGVYEQY
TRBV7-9 ASSLTGESSEAF
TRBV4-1 ASSQGGLGNQPQH
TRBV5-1 ASTPWARGGDTDTQY
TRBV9 ASSVGWQGPYEQY
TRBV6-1 ASSENSASTDTQY
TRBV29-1 SALNAGVTSGYEQY
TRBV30 AWSVERPEAF
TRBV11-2 ASSFEGASTEAF
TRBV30 AWSGKGTASNEKLF
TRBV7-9 ASSSPRDNEQF
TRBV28 ASSWDRAGVQPQH
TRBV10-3 AISGGEDEQY
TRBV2 ASSRDRANTEAF
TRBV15 ATSFGQDPSGNTIY
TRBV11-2 ASSLEYLEQY
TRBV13 ASSSPGGPHGYT
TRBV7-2 ASSLNVRGEAF
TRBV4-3 ASSQRVRTEAF
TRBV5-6 ASSSGRDYEQY
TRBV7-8 ASSLVVGLTGELF